The 26 T cell receptor beta chains listed next were all sequenced from one sample in a study of T cells in Graves' hyperthyroidism and ophthalmopathy. The TCR beta CDR3 regions underwent amplification using RNA transcripts as the source. The HTBI primer set was used in a first-round RT-PCR of the TCR CDR3. Each CDR3 protein is one row after TCRdb ran MiXCR on the multiplex PCR reads. The data hold about 380,000 distinct CDR3 sequences, with 11% to 15% observed a single time. The sequenced sample was blood. Every receptor here comes from a woman in her fifties or sixties with Graves' hyperthyroidism.

This clonotype was seen at least ten times. This chain links TRBV5-1 with TRBJ2-2, with unresolved D. V lost 4 bases and J lost 4, with 14 bases in between. This CDR3 has 15 residues. The germline V gene encodes CDR1 SGHRS and CDR2 YFSETQ. The CDR3 protein is CASSVEPGGTGELFF. In DNA form, the CDR3 reads TGCGCCAGCAGCGTAGAACCCGGTGGCACCGGGGAGCTGTTTTTT.

This clonotype was detected many times. J is TRBJ2-1 and V is TRBV5-1; the match to TRBD2 covers 8 bases. The CDR3 runs to 16 residues. The V segment lost 4 bases and the J segment 3 bases; nucleotides outside the gene matches: 9. Per germline, CDR1 SGHRS and CDR2 YFSETQ. The DNA of the CDR3 is TGCGCCAGCAGCCCCTCTGGCGGGAGGCGCTACAATGAGCAGTTCTTC. This gives the protein CASSPSGGRRYNEQFF.

The J gene is TRBJ2-2, the V gene TRBV2; D is possibly TRBD2 (6 bases). V lost 8 bases and J lost 1, with 11 bases in between. The V gene's germline CDR1 is SNHLY and CDR2 FYNNEI. This CDR3 comprises 14 residues. CDR3 sequence: CASRDSLNTGELFF. The CDR3 region has the DNA TGTGCCAGCCGGGACTCCTTGAACACCGGGGAGCTGTTTTTT.

This clonotype was detected many times. This chain joins TRBV2 and TRBJ1-4; 7 bases agree with TRBD1. The V segment lost 4 bases and the J segment 7 bases; nucleotides outside the gene matches: 9. This CDR3 has 15 amino acids. Germline CDR1 reads SNHLY; CDR2 reads FYNNEI. CDR3 residues: CASSGGTDQREKLFF. CDR3 nucleotide sequence: TGTGCCAGCAGTGGGGGGACAGATCAGCGTGAAAAACTGTTTTTT.

This clonotype occurred many times. The chain carries TRBV9 and TRBJ2-3; 8 bases fit TRBD1. After removal of 1 base from V and 6 bases from J, the junction contained 7 bases not matched to a gene. Per the germline V gene, CDR1 is SGDLS and CDR2 is YYNGEE. The CDR3 is 15 residues long. DNA for the CDR3: TGTGCCAGCAGCGTAACAGGACAGGGCTGGGATACGCAGTATTTT. Translating gives CASSVTGQGWDTQYF.

This clonotype turned up a few times. The chain is built from TRBV28 and TRBJ2-1; 8 bases fit TRBD2. CDR3 size: 14 residues. Germline values: CDR1 MDHEN, CDR2 SYDVKM. The ends lost 3 bases at V and 4 bases at J; junction bases unmatched: 2. The CDR3 here is CASSLTSEYNEQFF. The CDR3 nucleotides are TGTGCCAGCAGTTTGACTAGCGAGTACAATGAGCAGTTCTTC.

The sample holds a few counts of this clonotype. This chain joins TRBV6-1 and TRBJ2-5; possible D gene TRBD1, 6 bases. Looked up from germline, CDR1 is MNHNS and CDR2 is SASEGT. This CDR3 comprises 13 residues. The V and J ends lost 6 bases and 2 bases respectively, with 10 bases between them. CDR3 DNA sequence: TGTGCCAGCAGGGGACACGATCAAGAGACCCAGTACTTC. Its protein is CASRGHDQETQYF.

This clonotype was seen a handful of times. The chain employs TRBV15 and TRBJ2-1; weak D call: TRBD2 (6 bases). Trimming pared 3 bases from V and 0 bases from J, leaving 18 bases between. From germline, CDR1 is LNHNV and CDR2 YYDKDF (reference sequence). The CDR3 extends over 18 amino acids. DNA for the CDR3: TGTGCCACCAGCAGGGAAGCAGGGAGGCTGAGCTCCTACAATGAGCAGTTCTTC. Protein sequence: CATSREAGRLSSYNEQFF.

The CDR3 DNA reads as TGTGCCAGTAGTATAGGGGTCGGTGGTTTGGACACCGGGGAGCTGTTTTTT. Translated: CASSIGVGGLDTGELFF. The rearrangement joins TRBV19 to TRBJ2-2; D gene uncertain. The V end was cut by 1 base, the J end by 3 bases, with 15 bases between. The CDR3 sequence is 17 residues long. The germline V gene encodes CDR1 LNHDA and CDR2 SQIVND (reference sequence).

The chain uses TRBV4-1 and TRBJ2-2; 15 bases are a match to TRBD2. Trimming at V came to 4 bases and at J to 6 bases, leaving 18 bases not matched to a gene. This CDR3 is built from 21 residues. Germline loops: CDR1 MGHRA, CDR2 YSYEKL. This CDR3 is CASSLFGALGLAGGSAGELFF. The CDR3 DNA reads TGCGCCAGCAGCCTTTTCGGAGCCCTTGGACTAGCGGGAGGGAGCGCCGGGGAGCTGTTTTTT.

Ten or more counts support this clonotype. The CDR3 DNA sequence: TGTGCCAGCAGCCCTACTAGCGGGAGGAGTCAGTACTTC. Translation: CASSPTSGRSQYF. The chain joins TRBV11-2 to TRBJ2-4; 12 bases are shared with TRBD2. Germline values: CDR1 SGHAT, CDR2 FQNNGV. J gave up 12 bases and V 5 bases, and 5 bases lay outside the gene matches. The CDR3 runs 13 residues.

This clonotype was seen ten or more times. The chain links TRBV28 to TRBJ1-3; no clear D gene. The CDR3 has 17 residues. With 5 bases removed from V and 0 bases from J, the gap between germline ends came to 17 bases. Germline assignment: CDR1 MDHEN and CDR2 SYDVKM. In DNA, the CDR3 is TGTGCCAGCAGTCAGGCCCTAGGAGGTAGCTCTGGAAACACCATATATTTT. It translates to CASSQALGGSSGNTIYF. Drawing the rest from reference TRBV28 and TRBJ1-3, the complete variable domain is DVKVTQSSRYLVKRTGEKVFLECVQDMDHENMFWYRQDPGLGLRLIYFSYDVKMKEKGDIPEGYSVSREKKERFSLILESASTNQTSMYLCASSQALGGSSGNTIYFGEGSWLTVV.

This clonotype was detected ten times or more. The rearrangement uses TRBV30 and TRBJ1-3; 9 bases align to TRBD1. Germline V gene sequence: CDR1 GTSNPN, CDR2 SVGIG (reference sequence). CDR3 length equals 17 residues. V was pared by 0 bases and J by 2 bases, with 8 bases of the junction left unmatched. The CDR3 spells CAWSVQRWDRAGNTIYF. The CDR3 nucleotides read TGTGCCTGGAGTGTACAGCGATGGGACAGGGCTGGAAACACCATATATTTT.

This clonotype was counted a few times. The chain is built from TRBV5-1 and TRBJ2-5, with TRBD1 matching over 9 bases. The germline V gene has CDR1 SGHRS and CDR2 YFSETQ. CDR3 length: 15 amino acids. The V and J ends lost 4 bases and 4 bases, in that order; junction bases with no gene match: 8. In DNA, the CDR3 is TGCGCCAGCAGCCCTGGACAGGGGTCGTTAGAGACCCAGTACTTC. This translates into CASSPGQGSLETQYF.

This clonotype was detected ten times or more. This chain links TRBV3-1 with TRBJ2-5; D gene ambiguous. Germline V gives CDR1 LGHDT, CDR2 YNNKEL (reference sequence). V was shortened by 1 base and J by 10 bases, with 7 bases between the two germline ends. There are 11 residues in the CDR3. CDR3 loop: CASSQVGFQYF. CDR3 nucleotides: TGTGCCAGCAGCCAAGTGGGGTTCCAGTACTTC.

In its sample, this clonotype was seen many times. This rearrangement joins TRBV10-3 to TRBJ2-7; perhaps TRBD1 as D (6 bases). This CDR3 spans 11 amino acids. The germline CDR1 and CDR2 sequences are ENHRY and SYGVKD. V was cut by 4 bases and J by 7 bases, with 8 bases left in between. The chain's CDR3 is CAISVDREQYF. CDR3 coding DNA: TGTGCCATCAGTGTGGACAGAGAGCAGTACTTC.

This clonotype was picked up many times. The V call is TRBV6-2 or TRBV6-3, the J call TRBJ2-1, with D tentatively TRBD1 (6 bases). Germline assignment: CDR1 MNHEY and CDR2 SVGEGT. The CDR3 is 17 residues long. The ends were cut back, 0 bases at V and 2 bases at J, with 14 bases in the middle. The CDR3 here is CASSYSFRTVTYNEQFF. The CDR3 DNA reads TGTGCCAGCAGTTACTCCTTCCGGACAGTTACCTACAATGAGCAGTTCTTC.

Here the CDR3 DNA reads TGCGCCAGCAGCTTCGCAGGAGCCAACTCTGGGGCCAACGTCCTGACTTTC. This gives the protein CASSFAGANSGANVLTF. The genes are TRBV5-1 and TRBJ2-6; D is uncertain. Between the trimmed V and J ends, which lost 2 bases and 0 bases, there was a span of 12 bases. The germline V gene has CDR1 SGHRS and CDR2 YFSETQ. This CDR3 has 17 residues.

With respect to this clonotype: With a much larger clone just one base away, this may be a read error. The chain uses TRBV5-1 and TRBJ2-3; D gene ambiguous. The V end lost 7 bases, the J end lost 3 bases, and 18 bases lay between the germline ends. This CDR3 is built from 15 residues. The germline V gene encodes CDR1 SGHRS and CDR2 YFSETQ. Here the CDR3 DNA reads TGCGCCAGCGCTTTAAGAGAAGTGAGAACAGATACGCAGTATTTT. Protein sequence: CASALREVRTDTQYF.

This clonotype was counted ten times or more. The chain links TRBV25-1 to TRBJ2-3; 12 bases match TRBD2. Germline trimming cut 1 base from V and 4 bases from J; bases unmatched to any gene: 3. Germline assignment: CDR1 MGHDK and CDR2 SYGVNS. This CDR3 region has 16 residues. CDR3 nucleotides: TGTGCCAGCAGTGAATCCCTAGCGGGAGGGGCAGATACGCAGTATTTT. Protein: CASSESLAGGADTQYF. The entire variable domain, with the rest obtained from reference TRBV25-1 and TRBJ2-3, is as follows: EADIYQTPRYLVIGTGKKITLECSQTMGHDKMYWYQQDPGMELHLIHYSYGVNSTEKGDLSSESTVSRIRTEHFPLTLESARPSHTSQYLCASSESLAGGADTQYFGPGTRLTVL.

Many counts were recorded for this clonotype. The V call is TRBV30, the J call TRBJ2-1, with TRBD2 matching 10 bases. This CDR3 spans 14 amino acids. V was pared by 8 bases and J by 7 bases, with 11 bases of the junction left unmatched. The V gene's germline CDR1 is GTSNPN and CDR2 SVGIG (reference sequence). The CDR3 protein is CASSLAGVGNEQFF. The CDR3 coding sequence is TGTGCCAGTTCCCTAGCGGGAGTGGGTAATGAGCAGTTCTTC. The variable domain in full, completed from reference TRBV30 and TRBJ2-1, reads SQTIHQWPATLVQPVGSPLSLECTVEGTSNPNLYWYRQAAGRGLQLLFYSVGIGQISSEVPQNLSASRPQDRQFILSSKKLLLSDSGFYLCASSLAGVGNEQFFGPGTRLTVL.

In its sample, this clonotype was seen a few times. The rearrangement joins TRBV30 to TRBJ2-7, with D perhaps being TRBD1 or TRBD2 (7 bases each). Germline V gives CDR1 GTSNPN, CDR2 SVGIG (reference sequence). The CDR3 covers 14 residues. V was clipped by 3 bases and J by 1 base, with 13 bases between them. The CDR3 region is CAWRRGGQSYEQYF. For the CDR3, the DNA is TGTGCCTGGAGGAGGGGGGGACAGTCCTACGAGCAGTACTTC.

J is TRBJ1-1 and V is TRBV7-9; D unclear. Trimming shortened V by 5 bases and J by 5 bases, and 18 bases separated the two germline ends. The CDR3 has 15 amino acids. The germline V gene has CDR1 SEHNR and CDR2 FQNEAQ (reference sequence). The CDR3, as DNA: TGTGCCAGCAGCAGAGAACAGCTAACCCTGACTGAAGCTTTCTTT. Translated: CASSREQLTLTEAFF.

This clonotype was recorded a few times. The rearrangement joins TRBV6-5 to TRBJ1-2; TRBD1 might be the D (5 bases). This CDR3 is 12 amino acids long. The germline V gene encodes CDR1 MNHEY and CDR2 SVGAGI. V dropped 0 bases and J dropped 8 bases, with 7 bases sitting between them. CDR3 DNA sequence: TGTGCCAGCAGTTACTCGTGGGGGGGCTACACCTTC. It yields the protein CASSYSWGGYTF.

This clonotype was recorded once. A read error may explain this, as a much larger clone is one base away. V is TRBV30 and J is TRBJ1-5; the D is unclear. The CDR3 has 13 residues. CDR1 and CDR2 from the germline V gene are GTSNPN and SVGIG (reference sequence). CDR3 in DNA: TGTGCCTGGCGTGTACAACTCAATCAGCCCCAGCATTTT. It is translated as CAWRVQLNQPQHF.

This clonotype was counted only a few times. V and J are TRBV6-2 or TRBV6-3 and TRBJ2-3; 8 bases align to TRBD2. Germline V CDR1 and CDR2: MNHEY, SVGEGT. The CDR3 has 20 amino acids. Trimming at V came to 4 bases and at J to 1 base, leaving 19 bases not matched to a gene. The CDR3 DNA sequence: TGTGCCAGCAGTTTCTTTGGGACTAGTAGTATTGCAAGGGGCACAGATACGCAGTATTTT. Its translation: CASSFFGTSSIARGTDTQYF.